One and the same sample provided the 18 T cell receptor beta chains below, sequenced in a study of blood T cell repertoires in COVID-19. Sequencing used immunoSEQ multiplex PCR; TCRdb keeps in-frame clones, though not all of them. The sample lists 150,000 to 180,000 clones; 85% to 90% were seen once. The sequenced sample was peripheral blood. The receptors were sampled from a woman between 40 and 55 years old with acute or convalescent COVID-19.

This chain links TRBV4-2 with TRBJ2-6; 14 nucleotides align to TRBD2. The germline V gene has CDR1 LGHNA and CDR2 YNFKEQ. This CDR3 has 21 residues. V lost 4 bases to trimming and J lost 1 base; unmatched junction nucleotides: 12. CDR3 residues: CASSRPPGTSGSSSGANVLTF. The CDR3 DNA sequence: TGTGCCAGCAGCCGCCCCCCCGGGACTAGCGGGAGTTCTTCTGGGGCCAACGTCCTGACTTTC.

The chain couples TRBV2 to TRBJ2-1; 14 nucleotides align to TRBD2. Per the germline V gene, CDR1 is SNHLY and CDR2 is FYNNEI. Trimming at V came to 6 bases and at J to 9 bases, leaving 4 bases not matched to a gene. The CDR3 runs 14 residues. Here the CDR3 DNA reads TGTGCCAGCAGGGAGACTAGCGGGAGGGCTGAGCAGTTCTTC. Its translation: CASRETSGRAEQFF.

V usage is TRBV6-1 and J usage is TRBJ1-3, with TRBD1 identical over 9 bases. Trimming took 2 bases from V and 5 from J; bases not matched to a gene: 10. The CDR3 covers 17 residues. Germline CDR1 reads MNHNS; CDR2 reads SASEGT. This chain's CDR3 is CASSEPEKGQGRNTIYF. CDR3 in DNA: TGTGCCAGCAGTGAACCCGAAAAAGGACAGGGGAGAAACACCATATATTTT.

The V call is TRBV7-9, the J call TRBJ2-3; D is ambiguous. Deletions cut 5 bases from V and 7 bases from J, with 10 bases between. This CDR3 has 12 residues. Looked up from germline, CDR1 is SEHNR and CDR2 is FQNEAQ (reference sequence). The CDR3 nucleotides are TGTGCCAGCAGCCCTACTGACTATACGCAGTATTTT. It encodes CASSPTDYTQYF.

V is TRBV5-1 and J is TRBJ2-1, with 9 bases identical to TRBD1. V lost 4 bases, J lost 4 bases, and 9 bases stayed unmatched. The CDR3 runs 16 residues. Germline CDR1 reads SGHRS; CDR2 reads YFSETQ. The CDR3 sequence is CASSLPGQGKYNEQFF. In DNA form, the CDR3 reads TGCGCCAGCAGCCTGCCGGGACAGGGAAAGTACAATGAGCAGTTCTTC.

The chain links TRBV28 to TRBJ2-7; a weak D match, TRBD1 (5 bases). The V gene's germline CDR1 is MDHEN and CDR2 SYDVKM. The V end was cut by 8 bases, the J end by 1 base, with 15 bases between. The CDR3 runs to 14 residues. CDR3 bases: TGTGCCAGCTCTGTTAGTAGGGGATCCTACGAGCAGTACTTC. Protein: CASSVSRGSYEQYF.

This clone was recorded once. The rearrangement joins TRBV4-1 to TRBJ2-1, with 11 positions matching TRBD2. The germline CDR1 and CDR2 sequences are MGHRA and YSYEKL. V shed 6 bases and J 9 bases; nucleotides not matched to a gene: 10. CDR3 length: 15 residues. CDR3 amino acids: CASSLVAGGPLEQFF. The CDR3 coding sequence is TGCGCCAGCAGTCTGGTAGCGGGGGGGCCGCTTGAGCAGTTCTTC.

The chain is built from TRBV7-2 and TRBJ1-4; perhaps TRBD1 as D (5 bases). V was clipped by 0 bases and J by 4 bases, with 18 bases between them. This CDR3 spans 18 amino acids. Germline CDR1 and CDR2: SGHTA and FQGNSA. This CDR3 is CASSLANPSTASNEKLFF. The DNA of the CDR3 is TGTGCCAGCAGCTTAGCGAACCCCTCGACAGCAAGTAATGAAAAACTGTTTTTT.

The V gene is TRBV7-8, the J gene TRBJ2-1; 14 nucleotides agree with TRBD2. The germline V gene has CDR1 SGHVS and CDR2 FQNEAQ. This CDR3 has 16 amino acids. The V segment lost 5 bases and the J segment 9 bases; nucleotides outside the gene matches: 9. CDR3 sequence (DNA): TGTGCCAGCAGCCCAGGGACTAGCGGGAGATTGTCTGAGCAGTTCTTC. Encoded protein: CASSPGTSGRLSEQFF.

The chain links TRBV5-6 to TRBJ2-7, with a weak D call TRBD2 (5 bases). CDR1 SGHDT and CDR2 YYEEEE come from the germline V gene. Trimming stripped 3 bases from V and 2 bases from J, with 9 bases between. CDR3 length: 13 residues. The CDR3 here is CASSSGNTYEQYF. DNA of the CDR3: TGTGCCAGCAGCTCGGGGAATACCTACGAGCAGTACTTC.

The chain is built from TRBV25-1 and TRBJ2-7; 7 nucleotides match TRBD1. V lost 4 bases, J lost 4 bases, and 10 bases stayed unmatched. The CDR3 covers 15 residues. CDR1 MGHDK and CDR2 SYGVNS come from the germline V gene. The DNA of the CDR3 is TGTGCCAGCAGTGGGCCGGCAGGGGGAAGATACGAGCAGTACTTC. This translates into CASSGPAGGRYEQYF.

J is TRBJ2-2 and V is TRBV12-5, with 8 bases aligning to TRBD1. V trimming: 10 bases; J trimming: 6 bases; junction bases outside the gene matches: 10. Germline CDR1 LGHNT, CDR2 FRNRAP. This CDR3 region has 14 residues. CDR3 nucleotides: TGTGCTATCGGGGAGACAGGGGTTGCCGGGGAGCTGTTTTTT. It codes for CAIGETGVAGELFF.

As DNA, the CDR3 is TGTGCCAGCAGCTTAGCGCTAATAAGTGGGGACAGGGCGACCGAGCAGTACTTC. Translating gives CASSLALISGDRATEQYF. V and J are TRBV7-8 and TRBJ2-7; 9 bases are shared with TRBD1. Germline values: CDR1 SGHVS, CDR2 FQNEAQ. Trimming took 0 bases from V and 6 from J; bases not matched to a gene: 15. This CDR3 has 18 amino acids.

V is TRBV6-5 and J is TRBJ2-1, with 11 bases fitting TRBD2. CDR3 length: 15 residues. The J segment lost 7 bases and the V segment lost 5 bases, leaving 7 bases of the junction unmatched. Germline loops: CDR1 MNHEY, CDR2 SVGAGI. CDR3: CASSTLAGDWNEQFF. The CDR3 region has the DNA TGTGCCAGCAGTACACTAGCGGGAGATTGGAATGAGCAGTTCTTC.

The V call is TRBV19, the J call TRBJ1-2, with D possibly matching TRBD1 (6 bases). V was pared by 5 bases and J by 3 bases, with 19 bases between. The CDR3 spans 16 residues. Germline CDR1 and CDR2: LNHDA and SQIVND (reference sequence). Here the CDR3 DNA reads TGTGCCAGTAGTGCACAGGGCTTGGAGAGTTACTATGGCTACACCTTC. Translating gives CASSAQGLESYYGYTF.

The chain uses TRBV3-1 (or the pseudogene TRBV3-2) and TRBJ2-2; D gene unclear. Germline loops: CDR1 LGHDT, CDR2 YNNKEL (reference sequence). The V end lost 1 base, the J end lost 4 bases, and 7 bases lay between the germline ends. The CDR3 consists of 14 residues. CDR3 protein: CASSQVATTGELFF. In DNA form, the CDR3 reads TGTGCCAGCAGCCAAGTGGCAACCACCGGGGAGCTGTTTTTT.

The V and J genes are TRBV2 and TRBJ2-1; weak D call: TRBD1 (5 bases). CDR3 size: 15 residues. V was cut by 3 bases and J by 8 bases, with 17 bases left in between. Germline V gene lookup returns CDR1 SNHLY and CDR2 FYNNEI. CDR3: CASSDWAPTGDEQFF. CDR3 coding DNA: TGTGCCAGCAGTGATTGGGCACCTACAGGCGATGAGCAGTTCTTC.

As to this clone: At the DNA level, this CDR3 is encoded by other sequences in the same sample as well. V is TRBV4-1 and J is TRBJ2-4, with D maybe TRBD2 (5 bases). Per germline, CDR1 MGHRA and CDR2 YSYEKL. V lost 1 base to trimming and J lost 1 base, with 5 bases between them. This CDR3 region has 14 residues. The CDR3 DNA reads TGCGCCAGCAGCCAAGCTAGCGCCAAAAACATTCAGTACTTC. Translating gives CASSQASAKNIQYF.